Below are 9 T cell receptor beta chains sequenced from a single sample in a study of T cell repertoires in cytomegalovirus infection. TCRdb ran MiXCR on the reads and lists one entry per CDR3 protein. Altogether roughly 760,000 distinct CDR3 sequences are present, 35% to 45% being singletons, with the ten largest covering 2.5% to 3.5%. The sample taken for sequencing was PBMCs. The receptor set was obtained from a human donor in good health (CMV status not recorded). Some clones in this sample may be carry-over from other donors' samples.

The CDR3 loop is CASSSLTSGGQETQYF. The CDR3 region has the DNA TGTGCCAGCAGCTCCCTCACTAGCGGGGGCCAAGAGACCCAGTACTTC. The rearrangement uses TRBV5-6 and TRBJ2-5; TRBD2 matches 11 bases. The germline gives CDR1 SGHDT, CDR2 YYEEEE. Trimming removed 3 bases from V and 1 base from J; junction bases left unmatched: 5. This CDR3 contains 16 residues.

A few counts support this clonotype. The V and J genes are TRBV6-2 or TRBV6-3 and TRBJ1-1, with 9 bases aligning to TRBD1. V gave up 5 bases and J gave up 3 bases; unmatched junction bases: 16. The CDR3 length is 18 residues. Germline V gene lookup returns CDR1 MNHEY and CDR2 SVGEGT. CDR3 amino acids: CASSDLELGQGRDTEAFF. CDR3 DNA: TGTGCCAGCAGTGACCTCGAACTGGGACAGGGTCGGGACACTGAAGCTTTCTTT.

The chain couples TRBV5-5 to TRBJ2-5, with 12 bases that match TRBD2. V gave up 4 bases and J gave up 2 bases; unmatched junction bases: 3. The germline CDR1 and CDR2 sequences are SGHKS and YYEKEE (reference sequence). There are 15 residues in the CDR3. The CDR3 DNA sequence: TGTGCCAGCAGCGGCGGACTAGCGGGGCAAGAGACCCAGTACTTC. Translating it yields CASSGGLAGQETQYF.

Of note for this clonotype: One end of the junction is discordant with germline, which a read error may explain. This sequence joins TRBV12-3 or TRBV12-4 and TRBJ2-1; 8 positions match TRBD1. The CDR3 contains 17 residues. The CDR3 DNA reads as TGTGCCAGCGGGCCACAACCCGGGCGGACAGGGTGGACTGAGCAGGTCTTC. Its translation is CASGPQPGRTGWTEQVF.

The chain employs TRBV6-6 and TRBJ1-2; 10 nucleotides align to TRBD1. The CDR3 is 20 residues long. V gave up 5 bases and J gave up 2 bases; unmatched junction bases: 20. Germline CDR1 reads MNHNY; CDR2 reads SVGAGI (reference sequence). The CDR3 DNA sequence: TGTGCCAGCAGTCTTCACTCCCCCGCCGGGACAGGGGCCTCGAACTATGGCTACACCTTC. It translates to CASSLHSPAGTGASNYGYTF.

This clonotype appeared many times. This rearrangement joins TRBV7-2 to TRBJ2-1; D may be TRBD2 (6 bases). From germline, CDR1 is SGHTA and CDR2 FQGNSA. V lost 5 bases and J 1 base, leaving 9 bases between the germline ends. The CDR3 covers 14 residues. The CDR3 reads CASSPGTSYNEQFF. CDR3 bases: TGTGCCAGCAGCCCAGGGACTTCCTACAATGAGCAGTTCTTC.

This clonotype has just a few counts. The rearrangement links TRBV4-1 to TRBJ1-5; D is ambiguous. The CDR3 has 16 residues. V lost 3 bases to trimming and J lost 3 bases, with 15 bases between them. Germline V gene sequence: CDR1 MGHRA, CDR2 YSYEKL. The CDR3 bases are TGCGCCAGCAGCCAGGTGTTTGGCTCCCCCAATCAGCCCCAGCATTTT. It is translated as CASSQVFGSPNQPQHF.

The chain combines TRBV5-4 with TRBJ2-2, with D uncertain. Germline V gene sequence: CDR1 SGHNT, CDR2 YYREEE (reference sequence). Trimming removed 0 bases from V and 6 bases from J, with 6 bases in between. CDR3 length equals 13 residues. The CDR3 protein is CASSLALSGELFF. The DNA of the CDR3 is TGTGCCAGCAGCTTGGCCCTGTCCGGGGAGCTGTTTTTT.

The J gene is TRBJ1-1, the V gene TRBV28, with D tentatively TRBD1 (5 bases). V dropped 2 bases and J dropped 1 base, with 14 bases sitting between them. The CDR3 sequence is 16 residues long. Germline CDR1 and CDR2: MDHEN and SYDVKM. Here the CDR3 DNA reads TGTGCCAGCAGTTTAGTAAGGGGCGCCGGGAACACTGAAGCTTTCTTT. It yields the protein CASSLVRGAGNTEAFF. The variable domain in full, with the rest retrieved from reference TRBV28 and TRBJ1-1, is DVKVTQSSRYLVKRTGEKVFLECVQDMDHENMFWYRQDPGLGLRLIYFSYDVKMKEKGDIPEGYSVSREKKERFSLILESASTNQTSMYLCASSLVRGAGNTEAFFGQGTRLTVV.